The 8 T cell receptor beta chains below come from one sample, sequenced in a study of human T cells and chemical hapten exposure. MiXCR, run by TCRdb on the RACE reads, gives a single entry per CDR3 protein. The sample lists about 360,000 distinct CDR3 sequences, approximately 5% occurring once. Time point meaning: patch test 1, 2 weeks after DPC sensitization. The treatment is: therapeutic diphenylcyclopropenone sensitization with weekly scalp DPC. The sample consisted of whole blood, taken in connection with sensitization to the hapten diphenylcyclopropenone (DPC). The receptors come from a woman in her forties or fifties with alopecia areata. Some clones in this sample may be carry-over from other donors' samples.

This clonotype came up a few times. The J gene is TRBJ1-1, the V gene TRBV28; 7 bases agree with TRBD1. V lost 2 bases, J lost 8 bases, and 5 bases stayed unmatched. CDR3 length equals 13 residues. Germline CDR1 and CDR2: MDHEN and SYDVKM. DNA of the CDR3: TGTGCCAGCAGTTTAACCCTGGACAGGGAAGCTTTCTTT. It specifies CASSLTLDREAFF.

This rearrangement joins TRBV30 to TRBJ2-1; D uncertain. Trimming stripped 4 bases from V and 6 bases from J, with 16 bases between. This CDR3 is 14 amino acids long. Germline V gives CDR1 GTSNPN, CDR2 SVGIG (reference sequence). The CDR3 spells CAWTRVSRSNEQFF. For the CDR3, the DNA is TGTGCCTGGACCCGGGTATCAAGGTCCAATGAGCAGTTCTTC.

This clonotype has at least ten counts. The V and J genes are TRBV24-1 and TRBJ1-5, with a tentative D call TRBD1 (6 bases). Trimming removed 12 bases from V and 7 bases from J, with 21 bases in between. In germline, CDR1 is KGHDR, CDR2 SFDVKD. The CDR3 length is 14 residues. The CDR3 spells CAAQDAVGQQPQHF. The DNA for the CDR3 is TGTGCCGCACAAGACGCGGTGGGACAACAGCCCCAGCATTTT.

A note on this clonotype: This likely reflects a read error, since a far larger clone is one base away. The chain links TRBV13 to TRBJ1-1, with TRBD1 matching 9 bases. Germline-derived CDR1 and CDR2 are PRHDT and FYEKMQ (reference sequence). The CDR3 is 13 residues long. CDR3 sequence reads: CVSRKTGGTEAFF. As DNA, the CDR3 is TGTGTCAGCAGGAAGACAGGGGGAACTGAAGCTTTCTTT.

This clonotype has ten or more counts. For the CDR3, the DNA is TGCAGTGTCGACGTCCGGGACAGCGTCTCCTACGAGCAGTACTTC. It codes for CSVDVRDSVSYEQYF. The rearrangement uses TRBV20-1 and TRBJ2-7; 7 bases are shared with TRBD1. This CDR3 contains 15 residues. CDR1 is DFQATT and CDR2 is SNEGSKA in the germline V gene (reference sequence). V lost 7 bases and J lost 0; bases outside the gene matches: 12.

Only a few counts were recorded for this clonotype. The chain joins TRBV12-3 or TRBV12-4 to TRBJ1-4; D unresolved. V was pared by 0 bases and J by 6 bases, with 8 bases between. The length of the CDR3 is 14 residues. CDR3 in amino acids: CASSLADRDEKLFF. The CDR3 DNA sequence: TGTGCCAGCAGTTTAGCGGATAGGGATGAAAAACTGTTTTTT.

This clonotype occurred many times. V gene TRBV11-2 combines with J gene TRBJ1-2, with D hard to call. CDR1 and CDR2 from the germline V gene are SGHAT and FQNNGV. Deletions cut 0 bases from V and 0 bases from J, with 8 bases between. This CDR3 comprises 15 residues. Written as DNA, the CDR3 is TGTGCCAGCAGCTTAGAAGGCTCATCTAACTATGGCTACACCTTC. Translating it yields CASSLEGSSNYGYTF.

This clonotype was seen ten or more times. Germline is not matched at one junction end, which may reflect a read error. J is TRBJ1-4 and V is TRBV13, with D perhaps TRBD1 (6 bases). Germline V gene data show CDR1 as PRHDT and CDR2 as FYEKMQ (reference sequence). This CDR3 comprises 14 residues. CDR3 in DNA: TGTGCCAGCACCTTAAGGGGGTCTAATGAAAAACTGTTTTTT. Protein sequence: CASTLRGSNEKLFF.